The rows below give T cell receptor beta chains drawn from one sample of a study of CD8 T cells in ankylosing spondylitis. From the 5' RACE reads, TCRdb called clonotypes with MiXCR, one entry per CDR3 protein. Of some 300,000 distinct CDR3 sequences in the sample, roughly 20% were seen once. Sequenced: blood, either unsorted or a sorted T cell fraction (not recorded which). The receptor source for this set is a female donor with ankylosing spondylitis or in good health (not recorded which). Each CDR3 is given with its conserved first and last residue. Each record gives: clone size, CDR3 length, J gene, V gene, D gene, CDR3 DNA, CDR3 protein. The D gene is left open where the match is weak. Size values are once, few and many counts, or a class for expanded clones, and some rows have none.

NA	12	TRBJ2-3	TRBV5-1	NA	TGCGCCAGCAGAGCGACAGCGGATACGCAGTATTTT	CASRATADTQYF
few	14	TRBJ2-5	TRBV20-1	NA	TGCAGTGCTTGCCCGCCGGGTCGTCAAGAGACCCAGTACTTC	CSACPPGRQETQYF
NA	14	TRBJ1-5	TRBV25-1	NA	TGTGCCAGCAAACCCCAGGGTGGTAACCAGCCCCAGCATTTT	CASKPQGGNQPQHF
NA	14	TRBJ2-7	TRBV12-3/TRBV12-4	NA	TGTGCCAGCAGTTTCAAGCGGGTCTCCTACGAGCAGTACTTC	CASSFKRVSYEQYF
NA	15	TRBJ2-3	TRBV6-1	NA	TGTGCCAGCAGTGAAGCGGTAGCTTACACAGATACGCAGTATTTT	CASSEAVAYTDTQYF
few	15	TRBJ2-5	TRBV5-1	NA	TGCGCCAGCAGCTTGGGGTCCCAGGAGCGAGAGACCCAGTACTTC	CASSLGSQERETQYF
few	14	TRBJ2-7	TRBV27	NA	TGTGCCAGCAGGCTGAGAGGGGACACCTACGAGCAGTACTTC	CASRLRGDTYEQYF
few	13	TRBJ1-4	TRBV7-9	NA	TGTGCCAGCACTTTAGGAGATAATGAAAAACTGTTTTTT	CASTLGDNEKLFF
NA	14	TRBJ2-5	TRBV5-1	NA	TGCGCCAGCAGCTTGATGGGAAGCCAAGAGACCCAGTACTTC	CASSLMGSQETQYF
NA	14	TRBJ1-1	TRBV9	NA	TGTGCCAGCAGCGTAGAGGGTTGGGGCACTGAAGCTTTCTTT	CASSVEGWGTEAFF
few	14	TRBJ2-5	TRBV13	NA	TGTGCCAGCAGCCGGGGCGGAGCGGGAGAGACCCAGTACTTC	CASSRGGAGETQYF
NA	15	TRBJ2-3	TRBV24-1	TRBD1	TGTGCCACCAGTGATCCGGGACAGCCTACAGATACGCAGTATTTT	CATSDPGQPTDTQYF
few	17	TRBJ2-3	TRBV6-5	TRBD2	TGTGCCAGCAGTTACTCAGCTAGCGGGAGGGGAGCGGATACGCAGTATTTT	CASSYSASGRGADTQYF
once	11	TRBJ2-3	TRBV30	NA	TGTGCCTGGAGTGATTCAGATACGCAGTATTTT	CAWSDSDTQYF
few	11	TRBJ1-1	TRBV20-1	NA	TGCAGTGCTAGAGAGGTCCCTGAAGCTTTCTTT	CSAREVPEAFF
NA	12	TRBJ2-1	TRBV10-3	NA	TGTGCCACCGGGACTTCCTACAATGAGCAGTTCTTC	CATGTSYNEQFF
few	16	TRBJ2-7	TRBV20-1	TRBD1	TGCAGTGCTAGGAGGGGACAGGGAATTTTCGGCTACGAGCAGTACTTC	CSARRGQGIFGYEQYF
NA	16	TRBJ2-7	TRBV11-2	TRBD2	TGTGCCAGCAGCCCCCTCGGACTAGCGGGAATACACGAGCAGTACTTC	CASSPLGLAGIHEQYF
NA	11	TRBJ2-1	TRBV20-1	NA	TGCAGTGCTTTTCCCTCGAGGGAGCAGTTCTTC	CSAFPSREQFF
many	14	TRBJ1-5	TRBV5-1	NA	TGCGCCAGCAGCCTCCAGGGTGCAGGGCAGCCCCAGCATTTT	CASSLQGAGQPQHF
few	17	TRBJ2-1	TRBV18	NA	TGTGCCAGCTCACCAGTCGGGCGGGGCTCCTCCTACAATGAGCAGTTCTTC	CASSPVGRGSSYNEQFF
few	13	TRBJ2-7	TRBV12-3/TRBV12-4	NA	TGTGCCAGCACTCGGGGGAGCTCCTACGAGCAGTACTTC	CASTRGSSYEQYF
NA	16	TRBJ2-1	TRBV5-1	NA	TGCGCCAGCAGCTTGGTCGGTATCCTCGAAGCGCCAGAGCAGTTCTTC	CASSLVGILEAPEQFF
NA	12	TRBJ1-2	TRBV3-1	NA	TGTGCCAGCAGCCAAGTTTCCGTCGGCTACACCTTC	CASSQVSVGYTF
many	13	TRBJ1-2	TRBV20-1	TRBD1	TGCAGTGCTAGAGCGACAGGGACCTATGGCTACACCTTC	CSARATGTYGYTF
few	12	TRBJ1-1	TRBV20-1	NA	TGCAGTGCTAAGAGGTCAGGGACTGAAGCTTTCTTT	CSAKRSGTEAFF
few	15	TRBJ2-1	TRBV20-1	TRBD2	TGCAGTGCTAGTTTTAGCGGGTTCTCCTACAATGAGCAGTTCTTC	CSASFSGFSYNEQFF
few	15	TRBJ2-4	TRBV12-3/TRBV12-4	TRBD1	TGTGCCAGCACCTTGGGACAGGGACGATTGGGCATTCAGTACTTC	CASTLGQGRLGIQYF
many	16	TRBJ2-1	TRBV10-3	TRBD1	TGTGCCATCAGTGGAGGACAGGGCCGAGACTACAATGAGCAGTTCTTC	CAISGGQGRDYNEQFF
few	15	TRBJ2-1	TRBV20-1	TRBD2	TGCAGTGCTAGAGGGGAGGGAGCGGGAGTCTATGAGCAGTTCTTC	CSARGEGAGVYEQFF
many	14	TRBJ1-5	TRBV20-1	NA	TGCAGTGCTAGGAAAGGGGTTGGCAATCAGCCCCAGCATTTT	CSARKGVGNQPQHF
NA	13	TRBJ2-5	TRBV7-2	TRBD2	TGTGCCAGCAGCCCCGTCGGGAGGGAGACCCAGTACTTC	CASSPVGRETQYF